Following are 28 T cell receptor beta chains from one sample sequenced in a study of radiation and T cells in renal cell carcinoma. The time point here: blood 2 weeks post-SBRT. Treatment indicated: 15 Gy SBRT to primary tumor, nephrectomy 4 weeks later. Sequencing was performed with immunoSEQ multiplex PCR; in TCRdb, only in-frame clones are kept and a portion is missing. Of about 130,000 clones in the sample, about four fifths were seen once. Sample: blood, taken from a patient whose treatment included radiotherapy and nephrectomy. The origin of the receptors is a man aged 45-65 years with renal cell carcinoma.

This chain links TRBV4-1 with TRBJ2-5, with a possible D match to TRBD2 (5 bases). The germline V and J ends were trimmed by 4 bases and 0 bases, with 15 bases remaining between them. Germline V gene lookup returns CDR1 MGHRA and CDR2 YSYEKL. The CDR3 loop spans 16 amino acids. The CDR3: CASSPSPGKYQETQYF. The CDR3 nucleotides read TGCGCCAGCAGCCCTTCCCCCGGGAAATACCAAGAGACCCAGTACTTC.

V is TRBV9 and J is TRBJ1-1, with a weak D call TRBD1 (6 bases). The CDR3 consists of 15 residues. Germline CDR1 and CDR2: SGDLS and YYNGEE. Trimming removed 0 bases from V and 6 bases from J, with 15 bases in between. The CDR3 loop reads CASSVVRGHFPEAFF. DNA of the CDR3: TGTGCCAGCAGCGTAGTACGGGGGCATTTTCCTGAAGCTTTCTTT.

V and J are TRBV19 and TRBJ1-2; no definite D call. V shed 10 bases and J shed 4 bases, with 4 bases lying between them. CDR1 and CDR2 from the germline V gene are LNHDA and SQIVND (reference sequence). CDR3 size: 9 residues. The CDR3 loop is CATGYGYTF. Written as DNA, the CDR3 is TGTGCCACGGGCTATGGCTACACCTTC.

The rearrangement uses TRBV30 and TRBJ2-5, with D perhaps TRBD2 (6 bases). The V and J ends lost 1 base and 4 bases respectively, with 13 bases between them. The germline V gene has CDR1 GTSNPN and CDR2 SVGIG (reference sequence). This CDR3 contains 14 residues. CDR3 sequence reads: CAWSAWRDLETQYF. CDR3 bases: TGTGCCTGGAGTGCCTGGCGGGATCTAGAGACCCAGTACTTC.

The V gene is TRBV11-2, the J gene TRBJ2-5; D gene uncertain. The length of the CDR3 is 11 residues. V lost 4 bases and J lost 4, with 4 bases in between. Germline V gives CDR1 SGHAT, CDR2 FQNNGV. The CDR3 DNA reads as TGTGCCAGCAGCTCCGGAGAGACCCAGTACTTC. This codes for CASSSGETQYF.

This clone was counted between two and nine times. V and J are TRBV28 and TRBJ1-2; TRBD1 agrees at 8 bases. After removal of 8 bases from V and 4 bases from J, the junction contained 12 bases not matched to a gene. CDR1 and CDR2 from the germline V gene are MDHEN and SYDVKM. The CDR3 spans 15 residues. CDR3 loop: CASRYRDRRFYGYTF. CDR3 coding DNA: TGTGCCAGCCGGTACCGGGACAGGAGATTCTATGGCTACACCTTC.

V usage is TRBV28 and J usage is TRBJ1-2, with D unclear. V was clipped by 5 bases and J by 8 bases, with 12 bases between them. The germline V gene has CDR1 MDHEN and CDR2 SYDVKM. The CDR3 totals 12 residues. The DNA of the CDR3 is TGTGCCAGCAGTCCCCGTGCGGAGGGCTACACCTTC. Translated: CASSPRAEGYTF.

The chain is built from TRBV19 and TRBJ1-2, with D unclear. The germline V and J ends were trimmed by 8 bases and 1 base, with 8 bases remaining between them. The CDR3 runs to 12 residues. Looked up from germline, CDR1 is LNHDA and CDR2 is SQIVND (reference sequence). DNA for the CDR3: TGTGCCAGTGGATTCGTTAACTATGGCTACACCTTC. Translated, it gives CASGFVNYGYTF.

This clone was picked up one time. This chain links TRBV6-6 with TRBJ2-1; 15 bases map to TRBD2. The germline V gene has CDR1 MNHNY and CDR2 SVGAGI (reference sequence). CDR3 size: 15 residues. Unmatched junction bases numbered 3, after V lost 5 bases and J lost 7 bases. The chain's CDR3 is CASSGGTSGRNEQFF. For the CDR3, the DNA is TGTGCCAGCAGTGGGGGGACTAGCGGGAGGAATGAGCAGTTCTTC.

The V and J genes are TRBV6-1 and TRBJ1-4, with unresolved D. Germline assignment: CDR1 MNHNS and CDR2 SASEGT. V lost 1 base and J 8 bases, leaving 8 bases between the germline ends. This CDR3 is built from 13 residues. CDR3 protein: CASSEVGGEKLFF. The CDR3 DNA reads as TGTGCCAGCAGTGAAGTAGGTGGCGAAAAACTGTTTTTT.

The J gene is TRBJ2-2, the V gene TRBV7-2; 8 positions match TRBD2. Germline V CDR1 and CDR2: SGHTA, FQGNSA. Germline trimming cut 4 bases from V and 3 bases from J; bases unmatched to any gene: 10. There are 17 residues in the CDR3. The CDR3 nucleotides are TGTGCCAGCAGCTGGTTTACGGGAGGGTTTTACACCGGGGAGCTGTTTTTT. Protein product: CASSWFTGGFYTGELFF.

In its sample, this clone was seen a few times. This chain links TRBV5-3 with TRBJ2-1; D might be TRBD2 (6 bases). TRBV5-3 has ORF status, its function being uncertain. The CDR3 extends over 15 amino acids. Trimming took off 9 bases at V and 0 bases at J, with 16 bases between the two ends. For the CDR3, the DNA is TGTGCCACGCAAGGAGGGACCAACTCCTACAATGAGCAGTTCTTC. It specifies CATQGGTNSYNEQFF.

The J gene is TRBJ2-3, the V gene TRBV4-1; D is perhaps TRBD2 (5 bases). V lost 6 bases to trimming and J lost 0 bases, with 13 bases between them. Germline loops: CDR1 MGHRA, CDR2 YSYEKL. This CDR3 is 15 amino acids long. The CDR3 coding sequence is TGCGCCAGCAGGCCGAGGGATACTAGCACAGATACGCAGTATTTT. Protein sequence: CASRPRDTSTDTQYF.

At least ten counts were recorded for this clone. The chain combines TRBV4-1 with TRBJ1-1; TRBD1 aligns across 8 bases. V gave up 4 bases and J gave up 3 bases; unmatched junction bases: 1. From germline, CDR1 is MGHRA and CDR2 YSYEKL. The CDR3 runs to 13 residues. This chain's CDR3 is CASSRTGYTEAFF. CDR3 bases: TGCGCCAGCAGCCGGACAGGGTACACTGAAGCTTTCTTT.

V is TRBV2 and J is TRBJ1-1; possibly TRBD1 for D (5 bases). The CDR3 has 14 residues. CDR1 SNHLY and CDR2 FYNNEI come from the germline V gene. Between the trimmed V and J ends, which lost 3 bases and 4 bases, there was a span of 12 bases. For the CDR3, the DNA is TGTGCCAGCAGTGAGGCCAGGGCTTCCACTGAAGCTTTCTTT. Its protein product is CASSEARASTEAFF.

The CDR3 reads CAISDRGTGGYGYTF. The CDR3 nucleotides read TGTGCCATCAGTGATAGGGGGACAGGGGGCTATGGCTACACCTTC. The rearrangement uses TRBV10-3 and TRBJ1-2; 11 bases are shared with TRBD1. V gave up 3 bases and J gave up 4 bases; unmatched junction bases: 4. Germline assignment: CDR1 ENHRY and CDR2 SYGVKD. This CDR3 comprises 15 residues.

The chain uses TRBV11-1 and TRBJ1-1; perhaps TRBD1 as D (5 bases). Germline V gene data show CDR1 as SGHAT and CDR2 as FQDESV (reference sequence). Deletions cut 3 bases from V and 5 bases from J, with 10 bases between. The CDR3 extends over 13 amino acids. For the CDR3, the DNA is TGTGCCAGCAGCTTGGGACCCTGGACTGAAGCTTTCTTT. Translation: CASSLGPWTEAFF.

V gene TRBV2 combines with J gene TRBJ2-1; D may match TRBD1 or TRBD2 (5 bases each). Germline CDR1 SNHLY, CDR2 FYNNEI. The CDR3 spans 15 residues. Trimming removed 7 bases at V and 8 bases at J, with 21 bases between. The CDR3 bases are TGTGCCAGCATGCTTGACCCAACACGGGGCGATGAGCAGTTCTTC. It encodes CASMLDPTRGDEQFF. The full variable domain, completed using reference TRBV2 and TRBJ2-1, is EPEVTQTPSHQVTQMGQEVILRCVPISNHLYFYWYRQILGQKVEFLVSFYNNEISEKSEIFDDQFSVERPDGSNFTLKIRSTKLEDSAMYFCASMLDPTRGDEQFFGPGTRLTVL.

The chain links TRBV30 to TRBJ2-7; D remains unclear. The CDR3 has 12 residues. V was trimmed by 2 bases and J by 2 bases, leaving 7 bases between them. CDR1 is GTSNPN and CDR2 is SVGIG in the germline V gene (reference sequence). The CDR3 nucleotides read TGTGCCTGGAGTCCGGCGGCCTACGAGCAGTACTTC. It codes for CAWSPAAYEQYF.

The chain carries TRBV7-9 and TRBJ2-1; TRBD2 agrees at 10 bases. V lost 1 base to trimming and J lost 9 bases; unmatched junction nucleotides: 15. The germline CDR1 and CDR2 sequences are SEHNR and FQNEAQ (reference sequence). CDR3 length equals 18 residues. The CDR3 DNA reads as TGTGCCAGCAGCTTAGGCTTAGTGTCTAGCGGGAGTCTAGGTGAGCAGTTCTTC. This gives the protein CASSLGLVSSGSLGEQFF.

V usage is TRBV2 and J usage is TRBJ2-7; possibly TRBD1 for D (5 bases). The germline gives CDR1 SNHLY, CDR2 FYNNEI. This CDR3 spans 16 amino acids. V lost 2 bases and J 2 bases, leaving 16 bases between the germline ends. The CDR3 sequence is CASSERAWTYAYEQYF. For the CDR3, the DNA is TGTGCCAGCAGTGAAAGAGCTTGGACATACGCCTACGAGCAGTACTTC.

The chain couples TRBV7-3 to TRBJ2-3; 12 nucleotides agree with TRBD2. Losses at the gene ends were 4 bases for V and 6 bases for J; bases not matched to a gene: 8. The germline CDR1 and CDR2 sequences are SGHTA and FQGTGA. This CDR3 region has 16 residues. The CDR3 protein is CASSSRLAGEWDTQYF. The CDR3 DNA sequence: TGTGCCAGCAGCTCGAGACTAGCGGGAGAATGGGATACGCAGTATTTT.

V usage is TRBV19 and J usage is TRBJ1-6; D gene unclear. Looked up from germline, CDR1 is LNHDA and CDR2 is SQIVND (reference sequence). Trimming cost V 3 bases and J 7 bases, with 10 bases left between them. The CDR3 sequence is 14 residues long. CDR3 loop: CASSIFGGNSPLHF. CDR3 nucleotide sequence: TGTGCCAGTAGTATTTTTGGAGGAAATTCACCCCTCCACTTT.

This CDR3 is CASTRGVAGQETQYF. The CDR3, as DNA: TGCGCCAGTACGAGGGGGGTAGCGGGACAAGAGACCCAGTACTTC. V is TRBV5-1 and J is TRBJ2-5, with 8 positions matching TRBD2. Trimming removed 8 bases from V and 2 bases from J; junction bases left unmatched: 11. This CDR3 has 15 residues. The germline V gene has CDR1 SGHRS and CDR2 YFSETQ.

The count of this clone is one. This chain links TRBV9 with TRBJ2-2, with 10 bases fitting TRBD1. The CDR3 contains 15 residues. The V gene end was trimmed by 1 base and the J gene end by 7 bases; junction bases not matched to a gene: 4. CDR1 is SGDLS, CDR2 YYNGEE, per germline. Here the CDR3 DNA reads TGTGCCAGCAGCGTAAGGGACAGGGGTGGCGGGGAGCTGTTTTTT. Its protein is CASSVRDRGGGELFF. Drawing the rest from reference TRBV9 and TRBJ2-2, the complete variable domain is DSGVTQTPKHLITATGQRVTLRCSPRSGDLSVYWYQQSLDQGLQFLIQYYNGEERAKGNILERFSAQQFPDLHSELNLSSLELGDSALYFCASSVRDRGGGELFFGEGSRLTVL.

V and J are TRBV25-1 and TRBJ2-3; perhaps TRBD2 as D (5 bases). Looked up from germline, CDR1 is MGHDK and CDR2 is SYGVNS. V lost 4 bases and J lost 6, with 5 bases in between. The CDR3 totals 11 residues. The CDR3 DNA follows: TGTGCCAGCAGTGTAGCGGATACGCAGTATTTT. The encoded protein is CASSVADTQYF.

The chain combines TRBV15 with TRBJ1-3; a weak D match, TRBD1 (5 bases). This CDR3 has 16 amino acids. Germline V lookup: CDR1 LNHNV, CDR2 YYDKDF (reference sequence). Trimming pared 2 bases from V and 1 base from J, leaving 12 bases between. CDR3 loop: CATSRSWAGSGNTIYF. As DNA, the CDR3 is TGTGCCACCAGCAGATCTTGGGCAGGGTCTGGAAACACCATATATTTT.

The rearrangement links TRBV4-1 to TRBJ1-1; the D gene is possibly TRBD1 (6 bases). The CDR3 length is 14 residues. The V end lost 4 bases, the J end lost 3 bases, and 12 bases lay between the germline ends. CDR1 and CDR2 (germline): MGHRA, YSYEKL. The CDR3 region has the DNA TGCGCCAGCAGCCGAGCCAACAGGGACACTGAAGCTTTCTTT. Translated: CASSRANRDTEAFF.